The present T cell receptor (beta chain) was sequenced within a study of blood T cell repertoires in COVID-19. CDR3 length: 15 residues. Germline-derived CDR1 and CDR2 are LGHNA and YSLEER. Unmatched junction bases numbered 3, after V lost 3 bases and J lost 2 bases. Profiling relied on immunoSEQ multiplex PCR, and the TCRdb table lists in-frame clones only, not all of them. The data contain about 130,000 clones, about four fifths of them singletons. This receptor was obtained from a man aged 40-50 years with active or convalescent COVID-19. Input material: peripheral blood. The chain employs TRBV4-3 and TRBJ1-5; TRBD1 matches 8 bases. CDR3 sequence: CASSQSTGGNQPQHF. CDR3 bases: TGCGCCAGCAGCCAGTCGACAGGGGGCAATCAGCCCCAGCATTTT.